A single sample gave rise to the 14 T cell receptor beta chains below, sequenced in a study of T cell changes during pregnancy in multiple sclerosis. Method: immunoSEQ multiplex PCR; TCRdb's copy keeps in-frame clones and lacks some. Among 50,000 or so clones, approximately 94% were seen once, and the ten largest hold roughly 0.58%. Source: CD4+ T cells from peripheral blood mononuclear cells, taken in the second trimester of pregnancy. These receptor sequences come from a female donor with multiple sclerosis, enrolled in a pregnancy study.

The gene calls are TRBV7-2 and TRBJ2-1; weak D call: TRBD2 (6 bases). CDR1 is SGHTA, CDR2 FQGNSA, per germline. CDR3 length: 13 amino acids. The V end was cut by 0 bases, the J end by 9 bases, with 9 bases between. The CDR3 DNA is TGTGCCAGCAGCTTAGCGGGACTTGGTGAGCAGTTCTTC. This translates into CASSLAGLGEQFF.

This clone was recorded only once. This chain uses TRBV11-2 with TRBJ1-2; TRBD1 matches at 10 bases. The V gene end was trimmed by 7 bases and the J gene end by 4 bases; junction bases not matched to a gene: 9. Germline CDR1 is SGHAT and CDR2 is FQNNGV. The CDR3 is 15 residues long. The CDR3 DNA sequence: TGTGCCAGCAACCGGGACAGGGGAGCTTCCTATGGCTACACCTTC. The encoded protein is CASNRDRGASYGYTF. Full variable domain (outside the CDR3, taken from reference TRBV11-2 and TRBJ1-2): EAGVAQSPRYKIIEKRQSVAFWCNPISGHATLYWYQQILGQGPKLLIQFQNNGVVDDSQLPKDRFSAERLKGVDSTLKIQPAKLEDSAVYLCASNRDRGASYGYTFGSGTRLTVV.

The chain links TRBV27 to TRBJ1-6; the D gene is possibly TRBD1 (5 bases). The CDR3 sequence is 15 residues long. Deletions cut 5 bases from V and 5 bases from J, with 13 bases between. Germline CDR1 and CDR2: MNHEY and SMNVEV (reference sequence). Here the CDR3 reads CASSPKTANNSPLHF. The CDR3 DNA reads TGTGCCAGCAGTCCGAAGACAGCAAATAATTCACCCCTCCACTTT.

The chain carries TRBV15 and TRBJ1-2; D might be TRBD1 (5 bases). V was shortened by 5 bases and J by 13 bases, with 20 bases between the two germline ends. The CDR3 has 13 amino acids. The germline V gene has CDR1 LNHNV and CDR2 YYDKDF (reference sequence). The CDR3 reads CATSLGGSYRSTF. The DNA for the CDR3 is TGTGCCACCAGCCTCGGGGGGTCCTACCGGAGCACCTTC. Complete variable domain (other parts from reference TRBV15 and TRBJ1-2): DAMVIQNPRYQVTQFGKPVTLSCSQTLNHNVMYWYQQKSSQAPKLLFHYYDKDFNNEADTPDNFQSRRPNTSFCFLDIRSPGLGDTAMYLCATSLGGSYRSTFGSGTRLTVV.

The rearrangement joins TRBV19 to TRBJ2-1, with no clear D. Germline V gene sequence: CDR1 LNHDA, CDR2 SQIVND (reference sequence). V lost 7 bases to trimming and J lost 9 bases, with 19 bases between them. This CDR3 has 14 residues. The CDR3 is CASTRSRPGGEQFF. In nucleotides, the CDR3 is TGTGCCAGTACCAGAAGCCGTCCCGGCGGTGAGCAGTTCTTC.

V usage is TRBV18 and J usage is TRBJ1-1; D remains unclear. The CDR3 has 13 amino acids. The germline V gene encodes CDR1 KGHSH and CDR2 LQKENI. Trimming pared 6 bases from V and 2 bases from J, leaving 10 bases between. This CDR3 reads CASSPKENTEAFF. CDR3 sequence (DNA): TGTGCCAGCTCGCCTAAAGAAAACACTGAAGCTTTCTTT.

The chain recombines TRBV5-1 with TRBJ2-3, with D tentatively TRBD2 (5 bases). The length of the CDR3 is 15 residues. Germline V CDR1 and CDR2: SGHRS, YFSETQ. Trimming took off 1 base at V and 1 base at J, with 10 bases between the two ends. The chain's CDR3 is CASSLIGAGTDTQYF. The CDR3 bases are TGCGCCAGCAGCTTGATCGGAGCGGGCACAGATACGCAGTATTTT.

The chain combines TRBV2 with TRBJ2-7; 9 nucleotides agree with TRBD1. The V gene end was trimmed by 6 bases and the J gene end by 5 bases; junction bases not matched to a gene: 8. The CDR3 contains 14 residues. Germline V gene data show CDR1 as SNHLY and CDR2 as FYNNEI. CDR3 sequence: CASRVDRGGHEQYF. CDR3 nucleotide sequence: TGTGCCAGCAGGGTGGACAGGGGCGGCCACGAGCAGTACTTC.

The sample holds one count of this clone. The chain recombines TRBV7-3 with TRBJ2-4; 12 nucleotides align to TRBD1. This CDR3 has 16 amino acids. The germline CDR1 and CDR2 sequences are SGHTA and FQGTGA. Losses at the gene ends were 5 bases for V and 2 bases for J; bases not matched to a gene: 4. The CDR3 DNA is TGTGCCAGCAGCCCAGGGACAGGGGGCCCCAAAAACATTCAGTACTTC. Encoded protein: CASSPGTGGPKNIQYF.

With regard to this clone: The identical CDR3 is also encoded by other nucleotide sequences in the sample. The J gene is TRBJ2-2, the V gene TRBV18; 8 nucleotides agree with TRBD1. CDR1 is KGHSH, CDR2 LQKENI, per germline. CDR3 length equals 15 residues. Trimming took 6 bases from V and 0 from J; bases not matched to a gene: 3. The CDR3 DNA is TGTGCCAGCTCCCCGGACAGGGCGAACACCGGGGAGCTGTTTTTT. Its translation is CASSPDRANTGELFF.

The rearrangement joins TRBV4-3 to TRBJ2-3; D remains unclear. V lost 2 bases and J lost 0, with 9 bases in between. Germline CDR1 is LGHNA and CDR2 is YSLEER. The CDR3 consists of 15 residues. This CDR3 is CASSQRASSTDTQYF. Written as DNA, the CDR3 is TGCGCCAGCAGCCAAAGAGCCTCTAGCACAGATACGCAGTATTTT.

This clone was found a few times. An end of the junction differs from the germline gene, which may be a read error. The V gene is TRBV6-6, the J gene TRBJ2-5; no reliable D call. The CDR3 has 12 amino acids. From germline, CDR1 is MNHNY and CDR2 SVGAGI (reference sequence). CDR3 region: CASSFGGEPQYF. The CDR3, as DNA: TGTGCCAGCAGTTTCGGCGGAGAGCCCCAGTACTTC.

The V call is TRBV7-2, the J call TRBJ1-3; 10 positions match TRBD1. This CDR3 is built from 16 residues. Per the germline V gene, CDR1 is SGHTA and CDR2 is FQGNSA. V lost 8 bases and J lost 3; bases outside the gene matches: 10. In nucleotides, the CDR3 is TGTGCCAGCCAGAGAGGGGACAGGGGCGTTGGAAACACCATATATTTT. Translating gives CASQRGDRGVGNTIYF.

V and J are TRBV9 and TRBJ2-2, with 9 bases matching TRBD1. CDR1 is SGDLS and CDR2 is YYNGEE in the germline V gene. Trimming at V came to 3 bases and at J to 0 bases, leaving 12 bases not matched to a gene. The length of the CDR3 is 19 residues. For the CDR3, the DNA is TGTGCCAGCAGCGCTACCGGGACAGGGTACAACGCGAACACCGGGGAGCTGTTTTTT. As protein: CASSATGTGYNANTGELFF.